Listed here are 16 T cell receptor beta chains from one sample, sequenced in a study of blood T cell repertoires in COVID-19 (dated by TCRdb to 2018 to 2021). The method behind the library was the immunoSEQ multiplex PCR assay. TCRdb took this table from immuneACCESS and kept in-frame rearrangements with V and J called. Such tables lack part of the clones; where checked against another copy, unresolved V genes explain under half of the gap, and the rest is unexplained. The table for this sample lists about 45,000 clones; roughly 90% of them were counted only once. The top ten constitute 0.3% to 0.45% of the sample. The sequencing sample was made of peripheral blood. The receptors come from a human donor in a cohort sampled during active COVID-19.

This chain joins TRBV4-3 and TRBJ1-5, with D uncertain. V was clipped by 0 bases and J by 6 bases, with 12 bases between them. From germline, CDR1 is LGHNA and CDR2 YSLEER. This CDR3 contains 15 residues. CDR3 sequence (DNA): TGCGCCAGCAGCCAAGACCGAAGAGCGAGTCAGCCCCAGCATTTT. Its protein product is CASSQDRRASQPQHF.

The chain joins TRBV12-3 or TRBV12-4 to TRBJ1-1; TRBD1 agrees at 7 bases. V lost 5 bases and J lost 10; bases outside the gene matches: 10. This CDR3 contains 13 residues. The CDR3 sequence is CASSAGTAFGAFF. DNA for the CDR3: TGTGCCAGCAGTGCCGGGACAGCTTTCGGAGCTTTCTTT.

CDR3 in amino acids: CASRGNSNQPQHF. Written as DNA, the CDR3 is TGTGCCAGCCGCGGGAATAGCAATCAGCCCCAGCATTTT. The chain couples TRBV6-5 to TRBJ1-5; D unclear. This CDR3 contains 13 residues. Germline CDR1 MNHEY, CDR2 SVGAGI. The ends were cut back, 8 bases at V and 0 bases at J, with 8 bases in the middle.

CDR3 DNA: TGTGCCAGTAGCGGGGACACCGAGAGCGAGCAGTACTTC. Its protein is CASSGDTESEQYF. This chain joins TRBV19 and TRBJ2-7; a weak D match, TRBD1 (6 bases). Germline-derived CDR1 and CDR2 are LNHDA and SQIVND (reference sequence). This CDR3 has 13 residues. Trimming left V 6 bases short and J 6 bases short, with 15 bases between.

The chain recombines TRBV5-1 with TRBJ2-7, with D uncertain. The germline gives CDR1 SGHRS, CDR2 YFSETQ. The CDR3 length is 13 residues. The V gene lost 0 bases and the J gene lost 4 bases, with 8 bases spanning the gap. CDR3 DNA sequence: TGCGCCAGCAGCTTGGACATGTTTTACGAGCAGTACTTC. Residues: CASSLDMFYEQYF.

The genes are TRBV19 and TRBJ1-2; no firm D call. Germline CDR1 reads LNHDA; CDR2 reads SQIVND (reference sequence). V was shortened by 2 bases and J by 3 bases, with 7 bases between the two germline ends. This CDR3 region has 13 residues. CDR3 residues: CASSIPDYYGYTF. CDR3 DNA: TGTGCCAGTAGTATACCCGACTACTATGGCTACACCTTC.

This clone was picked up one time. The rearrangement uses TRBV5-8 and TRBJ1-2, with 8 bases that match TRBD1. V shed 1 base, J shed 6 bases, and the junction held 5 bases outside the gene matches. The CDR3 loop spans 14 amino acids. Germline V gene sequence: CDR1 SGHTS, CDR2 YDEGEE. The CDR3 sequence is CASSLRDRLDGYTF. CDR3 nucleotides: TGTGCCAGCAGCTTGCGGGACAGGTTGGATGGCTACACCTTC.

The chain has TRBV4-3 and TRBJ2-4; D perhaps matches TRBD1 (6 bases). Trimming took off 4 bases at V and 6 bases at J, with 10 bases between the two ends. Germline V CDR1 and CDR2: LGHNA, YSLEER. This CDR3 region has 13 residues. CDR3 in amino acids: CASSPTGRNIQYF. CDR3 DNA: TGCGCCAGCAGCCCCACAGGGCGAAACATTCAGTACTTC.

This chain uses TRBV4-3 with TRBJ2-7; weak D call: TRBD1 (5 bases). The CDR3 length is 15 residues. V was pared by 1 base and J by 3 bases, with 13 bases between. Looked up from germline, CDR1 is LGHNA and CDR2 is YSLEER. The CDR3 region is CASSQAPDRFYEQYF. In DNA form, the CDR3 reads TGCGCCAGCAGCCAAGCTCCCGACAGATTCTACGAGCAGTACTTC.

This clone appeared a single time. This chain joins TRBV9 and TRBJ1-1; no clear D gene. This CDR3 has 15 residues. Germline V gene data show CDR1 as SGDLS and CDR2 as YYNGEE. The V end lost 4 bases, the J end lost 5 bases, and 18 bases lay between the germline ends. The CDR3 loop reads CASSPSGSRETEAFF. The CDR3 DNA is TGTGCCAGCAGCCCGAGTGGTTCCCGGGAAACTGAAGCTTTCTTT.

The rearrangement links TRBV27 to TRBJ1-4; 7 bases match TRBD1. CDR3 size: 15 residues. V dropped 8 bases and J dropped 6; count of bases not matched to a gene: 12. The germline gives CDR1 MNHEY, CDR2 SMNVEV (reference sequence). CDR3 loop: CASSPKGAEYEKLFF. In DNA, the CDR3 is TGTGCCAGCTCCCCTAAGGGGGCGGAGTATGAAAAACTGTTTTTT. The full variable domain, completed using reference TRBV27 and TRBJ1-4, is EAQVTQNPRYLITVTGKKLTVTCSQNMNHEYMSWYRQDPGLGLRQIYYSMNVEVTDKGDVPEGYKVSRKEKRNFPLILESPSPNQTSLYFCASSPKGAEYEKLFFGSGTQLSVL.

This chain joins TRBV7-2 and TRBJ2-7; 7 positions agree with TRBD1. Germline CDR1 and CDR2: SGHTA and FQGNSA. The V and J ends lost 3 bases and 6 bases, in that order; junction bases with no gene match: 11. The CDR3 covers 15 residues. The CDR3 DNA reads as TGTGCCAGCAGCTTGGGACAGCATAGGGGGTCCGAGCAGTACTTC. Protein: CASSLGQHRGSEQYF. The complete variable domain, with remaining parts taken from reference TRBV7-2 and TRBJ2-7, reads GAGVSQSPSNKVTEKGKDVELRCDPISGHTALYWYRQSLGQGLEFLIYFQGNSAPDKSGLPSDRFSAERTGGSVSTLTIQRTQQEDSAVYLCASSLGQHRGSEQYFGPGTRLTVT.

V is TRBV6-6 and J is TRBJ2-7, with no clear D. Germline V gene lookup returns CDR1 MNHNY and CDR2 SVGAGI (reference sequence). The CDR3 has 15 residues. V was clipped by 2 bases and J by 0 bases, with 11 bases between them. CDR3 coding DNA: TGTGCCAGCAGTTACCTAGGTCCCAACTCCTACGAGCAGTACTTC. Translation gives CASSYLGPNSYEQYF.

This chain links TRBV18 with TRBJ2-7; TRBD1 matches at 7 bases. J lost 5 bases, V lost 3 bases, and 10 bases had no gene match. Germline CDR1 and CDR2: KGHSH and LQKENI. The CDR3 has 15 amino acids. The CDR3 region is CASSPPGQLSHEQYF. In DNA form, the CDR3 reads TGTGCCAGCTCACCTCCGGGACAGCTTTCTCACGAGCAGTACTTC. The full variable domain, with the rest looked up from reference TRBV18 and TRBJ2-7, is NAGVMQNPRHLVRRRGQEARLRCSPMKGHSHVYWYRQLPEEGLKFMVYLQKENIIDESGMPKERFSAEFPKEGPSILRIQQVVRGDSAAYFCASSPPGQLSHEQYFGPGTRLTVT.

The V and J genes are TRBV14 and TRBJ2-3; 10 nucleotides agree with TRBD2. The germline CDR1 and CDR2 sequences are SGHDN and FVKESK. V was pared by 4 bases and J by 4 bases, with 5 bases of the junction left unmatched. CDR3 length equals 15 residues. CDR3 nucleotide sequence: TGTGCCAGCAGCCTTAGCGGGGGGCTCTCAGATACGCAGTATTTT. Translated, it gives CASSLSGGLSDTQYF.

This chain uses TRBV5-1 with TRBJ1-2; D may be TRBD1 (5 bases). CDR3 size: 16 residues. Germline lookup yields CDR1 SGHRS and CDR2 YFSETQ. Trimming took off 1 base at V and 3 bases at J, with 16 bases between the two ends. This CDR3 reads CASSLWGTGGDYGYTF. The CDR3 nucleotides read TGCGCCAGCAGCTTGTGGGGAACAGGTGGGGACTATGGCTACACCTTC.